Presented here are 26 T cell receptor beta chains from one specimen sequenced in a study of T-cell reconstitution after alpha-beta-depleted transplantation in children. This sample's TCRbeta library carried unique molecular identifier barcodes. TCRdb reprocessed the PCR reads with MiXCR, giving one entry per CDR3 protein. Here the sample spans 300,000 to 400,000 distinct CDR3 sequences, around 15% being singletons. The source was PBMCs, mostly from graft donor cells, collected 360 days after TCRalphabeta/CD19-depleted stem cell transplant. The source of these receptors is a male patient between 2 and 15 years old who had a stem cell transplant for acute lymphoblastic leukemia, so the T cells may come from the graft donor.

This clonotype was detected many times. The J gene is TRBJ2-1, the V gene TRBV9; tentatively, D is TRBD1 or TRBD2 (5 bases each). The germline CDR1 and CDR2 sequences are SGDLS and YYNGEE. The CDR3 is made up of 16 amino acids. V was shortened by 0 bases and J by 9 bases, with 19 bases between the two germline ends. The DNA of the CDR3 is TGTGCCAGCAGCGTAGTATGGGGGAGCACGAGGGGTGAGCAGTTCTTC. It specifies CASSVVWGSTRGEQFF.

The CDR3 here is CSAIGTSEKTDTQYF. The CDR3 DNA reads TGCAGTGCTATAGGGACTAGCGAGAAGACAGATACGCAGTATTTT. V is TRBV20-1 and J is TRBJ2-3; 10 bases are shared with TRBD2. The CDR3 consists of 15 residues. Germline V lookup: CDR1 DFQATT, CDR2 SNEGSKA (reference sequence). Trimming cost V 4 bases and J 3 bases; bases outside gene matches: 7.

This chain joins TRBV12-3 or TRBV12-4 and TRBJ2-7; the match to TRBD1 covers 7 bases. V was clipped by 11 bases and J by 0 bases; unmatched bases: 19. This CDR3 is 17 amino acids long. The CDR3 nucleotides read TGTGCCTTCAGTCTTAGGGGGCGACAGGGCATCTCCTACGAGCAGTACTTC. Residues: CAFSLRGRQGISYEQYF.

This clonotype came up many times. The V and J genes are TRBV10-3 and TRBJ1-1; 10 positions agree with TRBD1. Germline-derived CDR1 and CDR2 are ENHRY and SYGVKD. CDR3 length: 15 amino acids. Trimming cost V 7 bases and J 1 base; bases outside gene matches: 6. In DNA form, the CDR3 reads TGTGCCATCAAGGACAGGGGGTTCGGGAACACTGAAGCTTTCTTT. It specifies CAIKDRGFGNTEAFF.

This sequence joins TRBV6-1 and TRBJ2-7; no definite D call. Trimming removed 6 bases at V and 0 bases at J, with 12 bases between. The CDR3 is 14 amino acids. Germline V CDR1 and CDR2: MNHNS, SASEGT. The CDR3 DNA sequence: TGTGCCAGCAGCCAGGACGCCATCTCCTACGAGCAGTACTTC. Translation gives CASSQDAISYEQYF.

This clonotype has a handful of counts. The V call is TRBV9, the J call TRBJ2-1; D is undetermined. The V gene lost 0 bases and the J gene lost 9 bases, with 13 bases spanning the gap. Germline V gene lookup returns CDR1 SGDLS and CDR2 YYNGEE. The CDR3 contains 14 residues. CDR3 DNA: TGTGCCAGCAGCGTAGGGGTTAGGATGATTGAGCAGTTCTTC. Encoded protein: CASSVGVRMIEQFF.

There are many counts of this clonotype. This rearrangement joins TRBV9 to TRBJ1-1, with a possible D match to TRBD1 (6 bases). The V end lost 4 bases, the J end lost 6 bases, and 22 bases lay between the germline ends. CDR1 and CDR2 from the germline V gene are SGDLS and YYNGEE. The CDR3 consists of 16 residues. The CDR3 reads CASSPVGGTKLAEAFF. The CDR3 coding sequence is TGTGCCAGCAGCCCTGTAGGGGGGACAAAGCTCGCTGAAGCTTTCTTT.

In this sample, this clonotype turned up a few times. The V gene is TRBV29-1, the J gene TRBJ2-1, with D tentatively TRBD2 (6 bases). The germline V gene has CDR1 SQVTM and CDR2 ANQGSEA. This CDR3 is built from 20 residues. V shed 7 bases and J shed 0 bases, with 31 bases lying between them. CDR3 bases: TGCAGCGCCTTTCCGGGGCCGGAGGGCCTTGGACGGAGCTCCTACAATGAGCAGTTCTTC. Its translation is CSAFPGPEGLGRSSYNEQFF.

The V gene is TRBV4-1, the J gene TRBJ2-3; TRBD1 is a possible D gene (6 bases). V lost 0 bases to trimming and J lost 3 bases, with 16 bases between them. CDR1 and CDR2 from the germline V gene are MGHRA and YSYEKL. The CDR3 has 17 residues. CDR3 in DNA: TGCGCCAGCAGCCAAGATTTCACAGGGATGGGTACAGATACGCAGTATTTT. It is translated as CASSQDFTGMGTDTQYF.

This clonotype has a count of ten or more. V is TRBV2 and J is TRBJ2-3; 7 bases are a match to TRBD2. V trimming: 2 bases; J trimming: 1 base; junction bases outside the gene matches: 6. This CDR3 is 16 amino acids long. Germline CDR1 is SNHLY and CDR2 is FYNNEI. The CDR3: CASSEYMAGGTDTQYF. DNA of the CDR3: TGTGCCAGCAGTGAATATATGGCGGGGGGCACAGATACGCAGTATTTT.

This clonotype has ten or more counts. The rearrangement links TRBV6-2 or TRBV6-3 to TRBJ2-3; 7 bases line up with TRBD1. Germline CDR1 reads MNHEY; CDR2 reads SVGEGT. The V and J ends lost 2 bases and 6 bases, in that order; junction bases with no gene match: 8. The CDR3 has 15 amino acids. CDR3 protein: CASSYETGPGDTQYF. The CDR3 nucleotides are TGTGCCAGCAGTTACGAGACAGGGCCTGGGGATACGCAGTATTTT.

This clonotype was seen a handful of times. The J gene is TRBJ1-6, the V gene TRBV2; D gene ambiguous. This CDR3 is built from 11 residues. The germline V and J ends were trimmed by 4 bases and 10 bases, with 5 bases remaining between them. CDR1 is SNHLY, CDR2 FYNNEI, per germline. This CDR3 reads CASSVSSPLHF. The CDR3 DNA is TGTGCCAGCAGTGTCTCCTCACCCCTCCACTTT.

This clonotype came up many times. This chain uses TRBV9 with TRBJ2-1; D is uncertain. The CDR3 is made up of 14 amino acids. Germline lookup yields CDR1 SGDLS and CDR2 YYNGEE. V lost 3 bases and J lost 6, with 13 bases in between. The CDR3 sequence is CASSGPTPINEQFF. The CDR3 DNA is TGTGCCAGCAGCGGACCGACTCCCATCAATGAGCAGTTCTTC.

This clonotype has just a few counts. The chain joins TRBV28 to TRBJ1-6, with D unresolved. This CDR3 region has 16 residues. Trimming left V 4 bases short and J 0 bases short, with 10 bases between. Germline V CDR1 and CDR2: MDHEN, SYDVKM. DNA of the CDR3: TGTGCCAGCAGTTATCCTGGGGACTCCTATAATTCACCCCTCCACTTT. Its protein product is CASSYPGDSYNSPLHF.

The gene calls are TRBV6-1 and TRBJ2-7; D not resolved. The CDR3 has 13 residues. Germline values: CDR1 MNHNS, CDR2 SASEGT. The V and J ends lost 7 bases and 3 bases respectively, with 13 bases between them. DNA of the CDR3: TGTGCCAGCAAGTCAGTAAGCGTCTACGAGCAGTACTTC. Translation: CASKSVSVYEQYF.

The V and J genes are TRBV29-1 and TRBJ2-2; D unclear. V was trimmed by 5 bases and J by 5 bases, leaving 9 bases between them. CDR1 is SQVTM and CDR2 is ANQGSEA in the germline V gene. The CDR3 is 12 residues long. DNA of the CDR3: TGCAGCGTTTACTGGGAAACCGGGGAGCTGTTTTTT. Translating gives CSVYWETGELFF.

This clonotype was detected a few times. This chain connects TRBV12-3 or TRBV12-4 to TRBJ1-3; tentatively, D is TRBD1 (5 bases). V was shortened by 6 bases and J by 2 bases, with 11 bases between the two germline ends. The CDR3 is made up of 14 amino acids. CDR3 residues: CASRQDVTGNTIYF. The DNA of the CDR3 is TGTGCCAGCAGACAGGACGTAACTGGAAACACCATATATTTT.

The chain couples TRBV28 to TRBJ2-5, with D hard to call. CDR3 size: 13 residues. Trimming cost V 3 bases and J 4 bases, with 9 bases left between them. The germline V gene encodes CDR1 MDHEN and CDR2 SYDVKM. The CDR3 protein is CASSFWVPETQYF. In nucleotides, the CDR3 is TGTGCCAGCAGTTTCTGGGTCCCAGAGACCCAGTACTTC.

This chain uses TRBV7-6 with TRBJ2-1; 13 bases are a match to TRBD2. The CDR3 has 19 residues. The ends lost 4 bases at V and 0 bases at J; junction bases unmatched: 9. CDR1 SGHVS and CDR2 FNYEAQ come from the germline V gene. For the CDR3, the DNA is TGTGCCAGCAGCTCGGGACTAGCGGGAAGCCTTAGCTCCTACAATGAGCAGTTCTTC. Translation: CASSSGLAGSLSSYNEQFF.

The chain uses TRBV19 and TRBJ2-7; the match to TRBD1 covers 8 bases. This CDR3 is 15 amino acids long. Germline trimming cut 2 bases from V and 0 bases from J; bases unmatched to any gene: 3. The germline V gene has CDR1 LNHDA and CDR2 SQIVND (reference sequence). The CDR3 here is CASSIWTGISYEQYF. CDR3 DNA sequence: TGTGCCAGTAGTATATGGACAGGGATCTCCTACGAGCAGTACTTC.

This clonotype was picked up a small number of times. This rearrangement joins TRBV10-3 to TRBJ1-6, with no clear D. Per the germline V gene, CDR1 is ENHRY and CDR2 is SYGVKD. The CDR3 consists of 14 residues. V was clipped by 3 bases and J by 7 bases, with 10 bases between them. In DNA form, the CDR3 reads TGTGCCATCAGTGACGGGAAGGCGAATTCACCCCTCCACTTT. Translation: CAISDGKANSPLHF.

This clonotype has ten or more counts. The chain links TRBV7-8 to TRBJ2-3, with unresolved D. This CDR3 is 13 amino acids long. The germline CDR1 and CDR2 sequences are SGHVS and FQNEAQ. V was shortened by 5 bases and J by 4 bases, with 10 bases between the two germline ends. The CDR3: CASSPTGSDTQYF. As DNA, the CDR3 is TGTGCCAGCAGCCCTACTGGGTCAGATACGCAGTATTTT.

This clonotype was counted many times. The chain carries TRBV29-1 and TRBJ2-5; possible D gene TRBD1, 5 bases. The V gene's germline CDR1 is SQVTM and CDR2 ANQGSEA. This CDR3 is built from 13 residues. Trimming cost V 6 bases and J 0 bases, with 11 bases left between them. CDR3 in DNA: TGCAGCGTGCTTGACAGCAACCAAGAGACCCAGTACTTC. Its protein is CSVLDSNQETQYF.

The CDR3, as DNA: TGTGCCAGCAGTCGGACTAGCGGGGAGCACGAGCAGTACTTC. This sequence encodes CASSRTSGEHEQYF. The chain has TRBV28 and TRBJ2-7; 12 bases match TRBD2. The CDR3 length is 14 residues. The germline gives CDR1 MDHEN, CDR2 SYDVKM. V dropped 5 bases and J dropped 5; count of bases not matched to a gene: 4.

This clonotype was observed at least ten times. The V and J genes are TRBV12-3 or TRBV12-4 and TRBJ2-1, with TRBD2 as a possible D gene (5 bases). This CDR3 region has 16 residues. V gave up 6 bases and J gave up 0 bases, with 15 bases separating them. CDR3 sequence: CASSSSRGSSYNEQFF. The CDR3 nucleotides are TGTGCCAGCAGCTCATCCCGGGGTAGCTCCTACAATGAGCAGTTCTTC.

This clonotype has more than one count but fewer than ten. The V gene is TRBV4-3, the J gene TRBJ2-1, with 9 bases that match TRBD2. The V and J ends lost 4 bases and 10 bases, in that order; junction bases with no gene match: 8. Germline-derived CDR1 and CDR2 are LGHNA and YSLEER. CDR3 length equals 14 residues. Here the CDR3 reads CASSRLAGVYEQFF. The CDR3 region has the DNA TGCGCCAGCAGCCGCTTAGCGGGAGTATACGAGCAGTTCTTC.